Following are 29 T cell receptor beta chains from one sample sequenced in a study of shared clonotypes between healthy human individuals. TCRdb's copy holds only in-frame clones and misses some; the assay was immunoSEQ multiplex PCR. The table includes millions of clones, about 95% detected once. The sample comprised naive CD4+ T cells sorted from blood. Described subset: CD45RA+ positively selected. The receptor set was obtained from a man aged 18-30 years in good health.

The rearrangement uses TRBV5-1 and TRBJ2-7; D may match TRBD1 or TRBD2 (5 bases each). The CDR3 spans 15 residues. In germline, CDR1 is SGHRS, CDR2 YFSETQ. Trimming stripped 1 base from V and 0 bases from J, with 11 bases between. In DNA form, the CDR3 reads TGCGCCAGCAGCTTGTGGGACCAGAGCTCCTACGAGCAGTACTTC. This gives the protein CASSLWDQSSYEQYF.

V and J are TRBV4-1 and TRBJ2-7; D call uncertain. The CDR3 totals 17 residues. V dropped 0 bases and J dropped 2 bases, with 17 bases sitting between them. Germline CDR1 reads MGHRA; CDR2 reads YSYEKL. The CDR3 region has the DNA TGCGCCAGCAGCCAAGAGTTCGAGGAATCGACACCCTACGAGCAGTACTTC. Protein sequence: CASSQEFEESTPYEQYF.

The chain recombines TRBV19 with TRBJ1-4; weak D call: TRBD1 (5 bases). Per the germline V gene, CDR1 is LNHDA and CDR2 is SQIVND (reference sequence). Trimming pared 7 bases from V and 8 bases from J, leaving 11 bases between. CDR3 size: 12 residues. In nucleotides, the CDR3 is TGTGCCAGTAACCGGGGGGAGGAAAAACTGTTTTTT. Translated, it gives CASNRGEEKLFF.

Regarding this clone: Other DNA variants within this sample encode the same CDR3. The rearrangement joins TRBV4-3 to TRBJ1-1; D ambiguous. The germline V gene encodes CDR1 LGHNA and CDR2 YSLEER. The CDR3 runs 13 residues. Trimming cost V 1 base and J 0 bases, with 3 bases left between them. The CDR3 sequence: CASSQAVNTEAFF. In DNA form, the CDR3 reads TGCGCCAGCAGCCAAGCGGTGAACACTGAAGCTTTCTTT.

The chain links TRBV5-1 to TRBJ1-2, with 10 bases matching TRBD1. The CDR3 totals 17 residues. Looked up from germline, CDR1 is SGHRS and CDR2 is YFSETQ. The trim removed 0 bases at V and 4 bases at J, leaving 9 bases unmatched. CDR3: CASSLGPGQGLSYGYTF. DNA for the CDR3: TGCGCCAGCAGCTTGGGGCCGGGACAGGGGCTCTCCTATGGCTACACCTTC.

The V call is TRBV27, the J call TRBJ1-1; tentatively, D is TRBD1 (5 bases). V lost 11 bases, J lost 11 bases, and 15 bases lay in between. CDR3 length: 10 amino acids. Germline values: CDR1 MNHEY, CDR2 SMNVEV (reference sequence). The CDR3 bases are TGTGCCCGAGGGGAGGGAATGGCTTTCTTT. This gives the protein CARGEGMAFF.

V gene TRBV5-1 combines with J gene TRBJ2-1; D gene unclear. The germline V and J ends were trimmed by 0 bases and 2 bases, with 9 bases remaining between them. Germline CDR1 reads SGHRS; CDR2 reads YFSETQ. The CDR3 has 15 amino acids. The CDR3 sequence is CASSLDRRPYNEQFF. The CDR3 nucleotides are TGCGCCAGCAGCTTGGACCGGAGACCCTACAATGAGCAGTTCTTC.

The chain is built from TRBV2 and TRBJ2-3; D gene unclear. This CDR3 is 12 amino acids long. Germline CDR1 and CDR2: SNHLY and FYNNEI. V gave up 3 bases and J gave up 2 bases, with 3 bases separating them. CDR3 in DNA: TGTGCCAGCAGTGAGTTCACAGATACGCAGTATTTT. Protein sequence: CASSEFTDTQYF.

This chain links TRBV19 with TRBJ1-4; 9 bases line up with TRBD1. The trim removed 4 bases at V and 10 bases at J, leaving 10 bases unmatched. The length of the CDR3 is 15 residues. Per the germline V gene, CDR1 is LNHDA and CDR2 is SQIVND (reference sequence). The CDR3 sequence: CASSTTGTGILKLFF. The CDR3 region has the DNA TGTGCCAGTAGTACGACCGGGACAGGGATTTTAAAACTGTTTTTT.

The CDR3 sequence is CASSLDLGQGAENGYTF. DNA for the CDR3: TGTGCCAGCAGCTTGGACCTTGGACAGGGGGCAGAAAATGGCTACACCTTC. V gene TRBV7-9 combines with J gene TRBJ1-2; 11 bases match TRBD1. V was pared by 3 bases and J by 6 bases, with 12 bases of the junction left unmatched. The CDR3 covers 17 residues. The germline gives CDR1 SEHNR, CDR2 FQNEAQ (reference sequence).

V is TRBV9 and J is TRBJ2-3; D not resolved. The CDR3 is 13 residues long. CDR1 and CDR2 from the germline V gene are SGDLS and YYNGEE. Trimming shortened V by 6 bases and J by 0 bases, and 8 bases separated the two germline ends. The DNA for the CDR3 is TGTGCCAGCACACGTCCTAGCACAGATACGCAGTATTTT. It specifies CASTRPSTDTQYF. Full variable domain (outside the CDR3, taken from reference TRBV9 and TRBJ2-3): DSGVTQTPKHLITATGQRVTLRCSPRSGDLSVYWYQQSLDQGLQFLIQYYNGEERAKGNILERFSAQQFPDLHSELNLSSLELGDSALYFCASTRPSTDTQYFGPGTRLTVL.

Note on this clone: A much larger clone lies a single base off, so this may be a read error. Other nucleotide sequences from this sample produce the same CDR3. The chain uses TRBV6-5 and TRBJ2-5; D perhaps matches TRBD2 (6 bases). The germline CDR1 and CDR2 sequences are MNHEY and SVGAGI. This CDR3 spans 13 amino acids. DNA of the CDR3: TGCGCCAGCAGCCGGGACTTTCAAGAGACCCAGTACTTC. Protein sequence: CASSRDFQETQYF.

This chain connects TRBV10-3 to TRBJ2-7; D is undetermined. The CDR3 consists of 15 residues. Per germline, CDR1 ENHRY and CDR2 SYGVKD. Between the trimmed V and J ends, which lost 5 bases and 1 base, there was a span of 15 bases. CDR3 region: CAISPSGMRSYEQYF. DNA of the CDR3: TGTGCCATCAGTCCCTCTGGGATGCGTTCCTACGAGCAGTACTTC.

This chain connects TRBV19 to TRBJ2-4; the D is unclear. V was shortened by 6 bases and J by 0 bases, with 15 bases between the two germline ends. This CDR3 has 16 amino acids. Germline V lookup: CDR1 LNHDA, CDR2 SQIVND (reference sequence). In DNA form, the CDR3 reads TGTGCCAGTAGGTCCTGGAATGGCCTAGCCAAAAACATTCAGTACTTC. The encoded protein is CASRSWNGLAKNIQYF. The full variable domain, rest sourced from reference TRBV19 and TRBJ2-4, is DGGITQSPKYLFRKEGQNVTLSCEQNLNHDAMYWYRQDPGQGLRLIYYSQIVNDFQKGDIAEGYSVSREKKESFPLTVTSAQKNPTAFYLCASRSWNGLAKNIQYFGAGTRLSVL.

The chain combines TRBV18 with TRBJ1-2; tentative D call: TRBD1 (5 bases). Per germline, CDR1 KGHSH and CDR2 LQKENI. The V and J ends lost 5 bases and 4 bases respectively, with 11 bases between them. The CDR3 runs 13 residues. The CDR3 DNA is TGTGCCAGCTCAACGACGGGGCGCTATGGCTACACCTTC. Translation: CASSTTGRYGYTF.

The rearrangement joins TRBV7-2 to TRBJ2-5; 9 bases map to TRBD1. The CDR3 contains 16 residues. J was trimmed by 5 bases and V by 5 bases; bases with no gene match: 12. Germline V CDR1 and CDR2: SGHTA, FQGNSA. The CDR3 sequence is CASSAGGTGIRETQYF. In DNA form, the CDR3 reads TGTGCCAGCAGCGCGGGCGGGACAGGGATACGGGAGACCCAGTACTTC.

CDR3 in DNA: TGTGCCACCCTGCAGTACTCTGGAAACACCATATATTTT. Residues: CATLQYSGNTIYF. The J gene is TRBJ1-3, the V gene TRBV7-2; D uncertain. From germline, CDR1 is SGHTA and CDR2 FQGNSA. V lost 10 bases and J lost 0, with 10 bases in between. This CDR3 is built from 13 residues.

This clone was found once. CDR3 residues: CATSRDPGGGLGQETQYF. CDR3 sequence (DNA): TGTGCCACCAGCAGAGATCCTGGCGGGGGGCTTGGCCAAGAGACCCAGTACTTC. The V call is TRBV15, the J call TRBJ2-5; 8 nucleotides agree with TRBD2. The germline gives CDR1 LNHNV, CDR2 YYDKDF (reference sequence). The CDR3 is 18 amino acids. V lost 0 bases and J lost 1; bases outside the gene matches: 10.

This chain connects TRBV29-1 to TRBJ1-2; D remains unclear. CDR3 length: 14 residues. Between the trimmed V and J ends, which lost 5 bases and 0 bases, there was a span of 13 bases. Germline V gives CDR1 SQVTM, CDR2 ANQGSEA. The CDR3 here is CSVRKGGANYGYTF. The CDR3 region has the DNA TGCAGCGTTCGTAAGGGCGGCGCTAACTATGGCTACACCTTC.

In the case of this clone: The same CDR3 is also encoded by other DNA sequences in this sample. The chain links TRBV5-1 to TRBJ1-4; TRBD1 is a possible D gene (5 bases). Trimming took 3 bases from V and 7 from J, leaving 10 bases between them. This CDR3 is 13 amino acids long. The germline V gene encodes CDR1 SGHRS and CDR2 YFSETQ. As DNA, the CDR3 is TGCGCCAGCAGCTCAGGGTTGAGTGAAAAACTGTTTTTT. Its protein product is CASSSGLSEKLFF. The full variable domain, in which reference TRBV5-1 and TRBJ1-4 provide the parts outside the CDR3, is KAGVTQTPRYLIKTRGQQVTLSCSPISGHRSVSWYQQTPGQGLQFLFEYFSETQRNKGNFPGRFSGRQFSNSRSEMNVSTLELGDSALYLCASSSGLSEKLFFGSGTQLSVL.

The rearrangement joins TRBV6-1 to TRBJ2-5; D gene unclear. The CDR3 spans 13 residues. Germline V lookup: CDR1 MNHNS, CDR2 SASEGT. Deletions cut 4 bases from V and 0 bases from J, with 6 bases between. The CDR3 DNA is TGTGCCAGCAGTGGGACCGACCAAGAGACCCAGTACTTC. This encodes CASSGTDQETQYF.

The chain is built from TRBV6-1 and TRBJ1-2; 9 bases are shared with TRBD1. The CDR3 runs to 15 residues. V was clipped by 5 bases and J by 8 bases; unmatched bases: 12. Germline loops: CDR1 MNHNS, CDR2 SASEGT. The CDR3 DNA follows: TGTGCCAGCAGTAGTTTACCGGGACAGGGTTTAGGCTACACCTTC. Protein product: CASSSLPGQGLGYTF.

This clone has only one observation. This chain links TRBV28 with TRBJ1-1; D possibly corresponds to TRBD1 (6 bases). The V gene's germline CDR1 is MDHEN and CDR2 SYDVKM. The V and J ends lost 10 bases and 0 bases respectively, with 15 bases between them. This CDR3 contains 14 residues. The CDR3 coding sequence is TGTGCCACCACGAGGGGGGGGATGAACACTGAAGCTTTCTTT. This encodes CATTRGGMNTEAFF.

V and J are TRBV6-6 and TRBJ2-7, with D possibly matching TRBD1 (6 bases). Trimming took off 6 bases at V and 6 bases at J, with 12 bases between the two ends. Per germline, CDR1 MNHNY and CDR2 SVGAGI (reference sequence). CDR3 length equals 12 residues. CDR3 sequence reads: CASSSQGIEQYF. CDR3 nucleotides: TGTGCCAGCAGCTCTCAGGGGATCGAGCAGTACTTC.

In its sample, this clone was seen once. The rearrangement uses TRBV12-5 and TRBJ2-7; 8 bases map to TRBD1. This CDR3 has 13 amino acids. V trimming: 5 bases; J trimming: 2 bases; junction bases outside the gene matches: 2. Germline CDR1 LGHNT, CDR2 FRNRAP. Here the CDR3 reads CASGRQGTYEQYF. The CDR3 DNA is TGTGCTAGTGGTCGACAGGGGACCTACGAGCAGTACTTC.

To note about this clone: This same CDR3 is encoded by further DNA sequences in the sample. CDR3 DNA sequence: TGTGCCATCAGTGAGTCAGGGGTTGATGGCTACACCTTC. Translating it yields CAISESGVDGYTF. The chain combines TRBV10-3 with TRBJ1-2; a possible D gene is TRBD1 (5 bases). Germline loops: CDR1 ENHRY, CDR2 SYGVKD. This CDR3 is 13 amino acids long. V lost 0 bases and J lost 6, with 8 bases in between.

The chain carries TRBV5-4 and TRBJ2-2; TRBD1 agrees at 8 bases. V lost 0 bases, J lost 4 bases, and 5 bases stayed unmatched. Germline V gives CDR1 SGHNT, CDR2 YYREEE (reference sequence). This CDR3 has 16 amino acids. CDR3: CASSLAAGGLTGELFF. The CDR3 DNA follows: TGTGCCAGCAGCTTGGCGGCAGGGGGCCTCACCGGGGAGCTGTTTTTT.

The rearrangement links TRBV7-2 to TRBJ2-7; 7 bases are a match to TRBD2. V gave up 2 bases and J gave up 2 bases; unmatched junction bases: 9. The CDR3 sequence is 16 residues long. The germline gives CDR1 SGHTA, CDR2 FQGNSA. In nucleotides, the CDR3 is TGTGCCAGCAGCTTACCCGTGACTAGCAATACCTACGAGCAGTACTTC. This translates into CASSLPVTSNTYEQYF.

The chain is built from TRBV5-4 and TRBJ2-7, with 7 positions matching TRBD2. V shed 4 bases, J shed 3 bases, and the junction held 1 base outside the gene matches. Germline lookup yields CDR1 SGHNT and CDR2 YYREEE (reference sequence). The CDR3 extends over 12 amino acids. In DNA, the CDR3 is TGTGCCAGCAGCCGGGACTACTACGAGCAGTACTTC. This codes for CASSRDYYEQYF.